The clone carrying this T cell receptor beta chain was recorded a few times. What it recognizes is unknown. Trimming shortened V by 2 bases and J by 4 bases, and 11 bases separated the two germline ends. The CDR3 has 15 residues. This record comes from a study of T-cell memory formation after mild COVID-19. The overall study: Largely, the TCR clusters proved donor specific. Findings of the study overall: Nothing confirmed that second-wave clones peaking on day 37 were specific for SARS-CoV-2. Cross-reactive memory seemingly joined, as some responding clones were found in pre-infection memory.

TCRdb ran MiXCR on the 5' RACE reads and lists one entry per CDR3 protein. In the table there are hundreds of thousands of distinct CDR3 sequences, less than 25% of which are singletons. The sample comprised PBMCs or a T cell subset sorted from them (not recorded which). This clonotype was sampled from an adult woman who had mild COVID-19 (a few samples of this study predate the infection). Cell type and time point are not known. The gene calls are TRBV12-3 or TRBV12-4 and TRBJ1-4, with D possibly being TRBD1 (6 bases). CDR3: CASSLLGRGNEKLFF. Written as DNA, the CDR3 is TGTGCCAGCAGTTTACTCGGCAGGGGTAATGAAAAACTGTTTTTT.